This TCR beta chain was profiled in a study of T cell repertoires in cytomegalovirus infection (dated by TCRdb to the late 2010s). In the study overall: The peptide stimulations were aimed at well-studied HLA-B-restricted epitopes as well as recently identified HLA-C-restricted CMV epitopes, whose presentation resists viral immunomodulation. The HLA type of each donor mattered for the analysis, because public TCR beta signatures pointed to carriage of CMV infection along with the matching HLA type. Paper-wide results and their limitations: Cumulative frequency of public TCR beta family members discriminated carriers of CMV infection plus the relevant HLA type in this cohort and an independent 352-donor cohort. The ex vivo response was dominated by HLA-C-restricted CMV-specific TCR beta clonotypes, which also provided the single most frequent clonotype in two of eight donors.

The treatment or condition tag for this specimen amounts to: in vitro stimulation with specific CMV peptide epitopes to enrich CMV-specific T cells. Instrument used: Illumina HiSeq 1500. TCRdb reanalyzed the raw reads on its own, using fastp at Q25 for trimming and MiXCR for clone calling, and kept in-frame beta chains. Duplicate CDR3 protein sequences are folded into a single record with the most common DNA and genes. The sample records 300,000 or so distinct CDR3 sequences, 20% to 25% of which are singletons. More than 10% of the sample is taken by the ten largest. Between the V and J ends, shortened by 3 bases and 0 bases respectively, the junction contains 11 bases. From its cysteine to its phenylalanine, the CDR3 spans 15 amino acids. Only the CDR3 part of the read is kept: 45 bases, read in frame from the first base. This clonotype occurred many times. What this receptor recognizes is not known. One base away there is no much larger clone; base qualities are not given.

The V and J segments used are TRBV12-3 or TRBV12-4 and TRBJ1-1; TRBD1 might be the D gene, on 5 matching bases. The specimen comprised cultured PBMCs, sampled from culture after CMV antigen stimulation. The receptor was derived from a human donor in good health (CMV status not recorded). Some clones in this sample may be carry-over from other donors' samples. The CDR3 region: CASSFGGGLNTEAFF. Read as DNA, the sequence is TGTGCCAGCAGTTTTGGGGGAGGGTTGAACACTGAAGCTTTCTTT.